A single sample is the source of the 24 T cell receptor beta chains below, sequenced in a study of somatic mutations in T cells in chronic GVHD. Profiled with immunoSEQ multiplex PCR; TCRdb holds only in-frame clones, not every one. Of 13,000 or so clones listed, around 80% are singletons. Sequencing was carried out using Vbeta20-negative CD4+ T cells from blood. The receptor source for this set is a male patient in his fifties with chronic graft-versus-host disease. Some of the T cells might come from the graft donor.

The J gene is TRBJ2-1, the V gene TRBV7-2, with a weak D call TRBD1 (6 bases). Trimming shortened V by 1 base and J by 6 bases, and 10 bases separated the two germline ends. The length of the CDR3 is 14 residues. CDR1 and CDR2 (germline): SGHTA, FQGNSA. The CDR3 protein is CASSLVYRANEQFF. In DNA, the CDR3 is TGTGCCAGCAGCTTAGTATACAGGGCCAATGAGCAGTTCTTC.

V and J are TRBV10-2 and TRBJ2-7, with D maybe TRBD1 (5 bases). From germline, CDR1 is WSHSY and CDR2 SAAADI. There are 14 residues in the CDR3. Trimming shortened V by 6 bases and J by 3 bases, and 15 bases separated the two germline ends. CDR3 protein: CASRGPFQGYEQYF. DNA of the CDR3: TGCGCCAGCAGGGGTCCATTCCAGGGCTACGAGCAGTACTTC.

The chain recombines TRBV6-5 with TRBJ1-5, with unresolved D. V lost 0 bases to trimming and J lost 7 bases, with 13 bases between them. Germline loops: CDR1 MNHEY, CDR2 SVGAGI. The CDR3 extends over 15 amino acids. DNA of the CDR3: TGTGCCAGCAGTTACTCCGCAGGTCCCCAACAGCCCCAGCATTTT. The encoded protein is CASSYSAGPQQPQHF.

The V gene is TRBV14, the J gene TRBJ2-7; TRBD1 might be the D (6 bases). This CDR3 spans 12 amino acids. CDR1 SGHDN and CDR2 FVKESK come from the germline V gene. V was cut by 4 bases and J by 7 bases, with 11 bases left in between. CDR3 bases: TGTGCCAGCAGCCCACAGGGTTTGGAGCAGTACTTC. It encodes CASSPQGLEQYF. The complete variable domain, with remaining parts taken from reference TRBV14 and TRBJ2-7, reads EAGVTQFPSHSVIEKGQTVTLRCDPISGHDNLYWYRRVMGKEIKFLLHFVKESKQDESGMPNNRFLAERTGGTYSTLKVQPAELEDSGVYFCASSPQGLEQYFGPGTRLTVT.

This chain connects TRBV6-5 to TRBJ2-7; TRBD1 matches at 8 bases. CDR3 length: 14 residues. Losses at the gene ends were 2 bases for V and 2 bases for J; bases not matched to a gene: 2. Germline lookup yields CDR1 MNHEY and CDR2 SVGAGI. The CDR3 reads CASSYGQGPYEQYF. CDR3 nucleotides: TGTGCCAGCAGTTACGGACAGGGCCCCTACGAGCAGTACTTC.

V gene TRBV6-1 combines with J gene TRBJ2-7; 8 nucleotides line up with TRBD2. The CDR3 covers 14 residues. Germline trimming cut 5 bases from V and 4 bases from J; bases unmatched to any gene: 7. Looked up from germline, CDR1 is MNHNS and CDR2 is SASEGT. The CDR3 reads CASSSGGPDYEQYF. Written as DNA, the CDR3 is TGTGCCAGCAGTTCGGGAGGGCCTGATTACGAGCAGTACTTC.

The V and J genes are TRBV11-1 and TRBJ2-1; TRBD2 aligns across 7 bases. The CDR3 length is 16 residues. CDR1 is SGHAT, CDR2 FQDESV, per germline (reference sequence). V lost 5 bases and J lost 0; bases outside the gene matches: 7. The CDR3 DNA reads TGTGCCAGCAGCGCCTCACTAGCGAGCTCCTACAATGAGCAGTTCTTC. Amino acid sequence: CASSASLASSYNEQFF.

This chain connects TRBV5-4 to TRBJ1-6; a possible D gene is TRBD1 (5 bases). CDR1 and CDR2 (germline): SGHNT, YYREEE (reference sequence). V was cut by 1 base and J by 7 bases, with 12 bases left in between. This CDR3 contains 15 residues. The CDR3 is CASSLWGKGNSPLHF. The CDR3 nucleotides read TGTGCCAGCAGCTTGTGGGGTAAGGGGAATTCACCCCTCCACTTT.

The V and J genes are TRBV6-6 and TRBJ2-2; D is unclear. Germline V gene data show CDR1 as MNHNY and CDR2 as SVGAGI (reference sequence). Trimming cost V 7 bases and J 2 bases, with 17 bases left between them. The CDR3 is 16 residues long. The CDR3 protein is CASIAYLRLNTGELFF. Written as DNA, the CDR3 is TGTGCCAGCATTGCCTATTTGCGGCTTAACACCGGGGAGCTGTTTTTT.

The V gene is TRBV14, the J gene TRBJ2-7, with 8 positions matching TRBD1. Germline loops: CDR1 SGHDN, CDR2 FVKESK. The V and J ends lost 1 base and 1 base, in that order; junction bases with no gene match: 0. This CDR3 contains 14 residues. In DNA form, the CDR3 reads TGTGCCAGCAGCCAAGGGACAGGGTCCTACGAGCAGTACTTC. This codes for CASSQGTGSYEQYF.

The chain recombines TRBV28 with TRBJ1-5, with D maybe TRBD1 (5 bases). V lost 2 bases to trimming and J lost 2 bases, with 13 bases between them. Germline assignment: CDR1 MDHEN and CDR2 SYDVKM. This CDR3 comprises 16 residues. CDR3 loop: CASSLNGGGGNQPQHF. Written as DNA, the CDR3 is TGTGCCAGCAGTTTAAACGGGGGTGGGGGCAATCAGCCCCAGCATTTT.

This rearrangement joins TRBV10-3 to TRBJ1-2; 7 bases are shared with TRBD1. CDR3 size: 13 residues. The germline CDR1 and CDR2 sequences are ENHRY and SYGVKD. With 3 bases clipped from V and 8 bases from J, the junction kept 6 bases outside the gene matches. The DNA for the CDR3 is TGTGCCATCAGTGAAATGACAGGGCACGGCTACACCTTC. Its protein is CAISEMTGHGYTF.

The gene calls are TRBV11-2 and TRBJ2-3; 9 nucleotides line up with TRBD2. V shed 2 bases, J shed 2 bases, and the junction held 8 bases outside the gene matches. The CDR3 loop spans 17 amino acids. The germline gives CDR1 SGHAT, CDR2 FQNNGV. For the CDR3, the DNA is TGTGCCAGCAGCTTAAACCTAGCGGGAAGGAACACAGATACGCAGTATTTT. It yields the protein CASSLNLAGRNTDTQYF. The entire variable domain, with the rest obtained from reference TRBV11-2 and TRBJ2-3, is as follows: EAGVAQSPRYKIIEKRQSVAFWCNPISGHATLYWYQQILGQGPKLLIQFQNNGVVDDSQLPKDRFSAERLKGVDSTLKIQPAKLEDSAVYLCASSLNLAGRNTDTQYFGPGTRLTVL.

V and J are TRBV7-9 and TRBJ1-1; the match to TRBD1 covers 7 bases. CDR1 and CDR2 from the germline V gene are SEHNR and FQNEAQ (reference sequence). The CDR3 is made up of 16 amino acids. Trimming cost V 2 bases and J 3 bases; bases outside gene matches: 9. For the CDR3, the DNA is TGTGCCAGCAGCTTACAGCAGGGGGAAGGGGACACTGAAGCTTTCTTT. Translating gives CASSLQQGEGDTEAFF. The full variable domain, in which reference TRBV7-9 and TRBJ1-1 provide the parts outside the CDR3, is DTGVSQNPRHKITKRGQNVTFRCDPISEHNRLYWYRQTLGQGPEFLTYFQNEAQLEKSRLLSDRFSAERPKGSFSTLEIQRTEQGDSAMYLCASSLQQGEGDTEAFFGQGTRLTVV.

The V and J genes are TRBV5-4 and TRBJ2-2, with D maybe TRBD2 (6 bases). Deletions cut 4 bases from V and 2 bases from J, with 15 bases between. Germline V gives CDR1 SGHNT, CDR2 YYREEE (reference sequence). CDR3 size: 16 residues. The CDR3: CASSPRDSRNTGELFF. DNA of the CDR3: TGTGCCAGCAGCCCCCGGGACTCGAGAAACACCGGGGAGCTGTTTTTT.

The V and J genes are TRBV18 and TRBJ1-4; 8 nucleotides agree with TRBD1. V gave up 2 bases and J gave up 2 bases; unmatched junction bases: 4. CDR1 and CDR2 (germline): KGHSH, LQKENI. This CDR3 has 16 residues. The CDR3 region is CASSPTQGATNEKLFF. The CDR3 DNA reads as TGTGCCAGCTCACCAACTCAGGGGGCCACTAATGAAAAACTGTTTTTT.

This rearrangement joins TRBV7-2 to TRBJ2-2; D perhaps matches TRBD2 (5 bases). Trimming cost V 0 bases and J 4 bases, with 12 bases left between them. The germline V gene has CDR1 SGHTA and CDR2 FQGNSA. This CDR3 contains 16 residues. The CDR3 DNA reads TGTGCCAGCAGCTTAGCGCAACTAGTCGGCACCGGGGAGCTGTTTTTT. Amino acids: CASSLAQLVGTGELFF.

This chain uses TRBV4-2 with TRBJ2-2; D may be TRBD2 (5 bases). From germline, CDR1 is LGHNA and CDR2 YNFKEQ. The CDR3 length is 16 residues. Trimming cost V 0 bases and J 4 bases, with 12 bases left between them. DNA for the CDR3: TGTGCCAGCAGCCAAGATAGTCTAGCCCCCACCGGGGAGCTGTTTTTT. It encodes CASSQDSLAPTGELFF.

The gene calls are TRBV2 and TRBJ2-2, with D tentatively TRBD2 (5 bases). This CDR3 has 14 amino acids. V lost 8 bases to trimming and J lost 0 bases, with 10 bases between them. Germline V lookup: CDR1 SNHLY, CDR2 FYNNEI. The DNA for the CDR3 is TGTGCCAGCGGCGCGGGCTCGAACACCGGGGAGCTGTTTTTT. Protein sequence: CASGAGSNTGELFF. Full variable domain (rest looked up from reference TRBV2 and TRBJ2-2): EPEVTQTPSHQVTQMGQEVILRCVPISNHLYFYWYRQILGQKVEFLVSFYNNEISEKSEIFDDQFSVERPDGSNFTLKIRSTKLEDSAMYFCASGAGSNTGELFFGEGSRLTVL.

The genes are TRBV30 and TRBJ2-1, with D possibly TRBD2 on 6 matching bases. V was shortened by 0 bases and J by 1 base, with 10 bases between the two germline ends. The germline V gene encodes CDR1 GTSNPN and CDR2 SVGIG (reference sequence). CDR3 length equals 15 residues. The CDR3 spells CAWSVGTSSYNEQFF. In DNA, the CDR3 is TGTGCCTGGAGTGTGGGGACTTCATCCTACAATGAGCAGTTCTTC. Drawing the rest from reference TRBV30 and TRBJ2-1, the complete variable domain is SQTIHQWPATLVQPVGSPLSLECTVEGTSNPNLYWYRQAAGRGLQLLFYSVGIGQISSEVPQNLSASRPQDRQFILSSKKLLLSDSGFYLCAWSVGTSSYNEQFFGPGTRLTVL.

This clone was seen a handful of times. The V call is TRBV5-4, the J call TRBJ2-6; TRBD1 matches at 9 bases. This CDR3 has 19 residues. Germline CDR1 and CDR2: SGHNT and YYREEE (reference sequence). Trimming at V came to 0 bases and at J to 0 bases, leaving 7 bases not matched to a gene. CDR3 DNA sequence: TGTGCCAGCAGCTTGGAGTATGGGACAGGGACCTCTGGGGCCAACGTCCTGACTTTC. It encodes CASSLEYGTGTSGANVLTF.

This clone was observed once. V and J are TRBV2 and TRBJ2-5, with 8 bases matching TRBD2. V lost 7 bases to trimming and J lost 5 bases; unmatched junction nucleotides: 3. This CDR3 contains 12 residues. The germline V gene has CDR1 SNHLY and CDR2 FYNNEI. In nucleotides, the CDR3 is TGTGCCAGCACGGGACTAGTGGAGACCCAGTACTTC. It codes for CASTGLVETQYF.

The gene calls are TRBV12-5 and TRBJ2-2; the D gene is possibly TRBD1 (5 bases). Germline CDR1 reads LGHNT; CDR2 reads FRNRAP. The CDR3 has 16 amino acids. Deletions cut 1 base from V and 5 bases from J, with 14 bases between. The DNA of the CDR3 is TGTGCTAGTGGTTTGGGCAAAAGGCAGGGAACCGGGGAGCTGTTTTTT. Amino acid sequence: CASGLGKRQGTGELFF.

The V and J genes are TRBV7-2 and TRBJ2-3; D might be TRBD1 (6 bases). Germline V lookup: CDR1 SGHTA, CDR2 FQGNSA. The CDR3 consists of 14 residues. V was trimmed by 5 bases and J by 2 bases, leaving 11 bases between them. CDR3 nucleotides: TGTGCCAGCAGCCCAGGACAGCCCACAGATACGCAGTATTTT. This sequence encodes CASSPGQPTDTQYF.